Sequencing of this TCR beta chain was carried out in a study of T cell responses to AZD1222 COVID-19 vaccine (dated by TCRdb to 2020 to 2022). Regarding the research as a whole: A total of 240 or so trial participants underwent TCR sequencing, of whom nearly 210 had received two doses of AZD1222 and 26 had received two doses of the MenACWY control vaccine. Trial participants were enrolled into age subgroups of 18-55, 56-69 and 70-plus years, which contained roughly 140, 27 and 60 TCR-sequenced participants, respectively. Here is what the overall study found, with its caveats: The 56-69-year group was small, and its depth increase did not reach significance, likely because of low power. A significant rise in spike-specific TCR breadth and depth was observed after two AZD1222 doses relative to day 0 and relative to MenACWY recipients. No day 14 peak-response samples were available, so repertoires were characterized only after the peak T cell response. Epitopes outside the regions mutated in the B.1.351 and B.1.1.7 variants were reportedly recognized by nearly half of the unique spike-specific TCRs. Conclusions about previously exposed vaccinees are limited because only six or seven AZD1222 recipients were SARS-CoV-2 seropositive at baseline. The whole spike protein was spanned by vaccine-associated CD4 TCRs, and dominant responses were seen in regions 160-218 and 743-854. Participants were mostly white British and included more females than males, and it was suggested by the authors that clonal diversity may have been underestimated.

For this clone: The antigen it binds to is not known. The sample holds no much larger clone one base away, and base qualities are not on file.

The intended sense of this specimen's time point label: about 28 days (+/-7) after the second vaccine dose. Because spike-specific TCR depth and breadth did not differ between the two schedules, AZD1222 recipients who got a second dose at roughly 4 weeks were pooled with those who got a second dose at roughly 12 weeks. Samples from vaccinated people were obtained from the UK trials COV001 and COV002, which included a single-blind randomized controlled phase 2/3 trial of AZD1222 (ChAdOx1 nCoV-19) in healthy adults. Trial participant PBMC samples were collected at day 0 and day 28 after the second dose for TCRbeta chain sequencing. The CDR3 regions of human TCRbeta chains were analyzed by immunosequencing. Per the authors' processing: Repertoire TCRs were checked for matches against a reference library of SARS-CoV-2-specific TCRs that had been generated using the MIRA antigen-specificity platform. Breadth was defined as the fraction of unique TCRs that were SARS-CoV-2-associated. Depth was defined as the fraction of total T cells that were SARS-CoV-2-associated. Using the MIRA data, each spike-specific TCR was assigned both to the spike region to which the TCR was reactive and to a CD4 or CD8 class. Log10-transformed breadth and depth values were compared by one-way ANOVA with Sidak's multiple comparisons tests. Imported from immuneACCESS, the table was reduced by TCRdb to in-frame sequences with V and J called. These copies leave out some clones; in studies compared against another copy, an unresolved V gene accounts for under half, and the cause of the remainder is not known. The V and J calls and the clone size are those of that table, but D and trimming were determined from the DNA. The sample profile shows under 80,000 clones; around 80% of them were found once. In total, the top ten clones hold 20% to 30% of the sample.

The CDR3 sequence holds 12 residues, the cysteine and phenylalanine included. Only the CDR3 DNA is retained, 36 bases long and in frame from the first base. Looking up the germline V gene (reference sequence) yields CDR1 SGHKS and CDR2 YYEKEE. Trimming removed 3 bases from V and 10 bases from J; the gene matches leave 2 bases unexplained. The sequence joins TRBV5-5 to TRBJ2-1, with 9 bases aligning to TRBD1. The source material was peripheral blood, sampled 28 days after the second AZD1222 dose. This clonotype was sampled from an adult who received the AZD1222 COVID-19 vaccine. The DNA sequence reads TGTGCCAGCAGCTGGACAGGGGAAGAGCAGTTCTTC. It encodes CASSWTGEEQFF. Supplemented by the reference TRBV5-5 and TRBJ2-1 proteins around the CDR3, the complete variable domain is DAGVTQSPTHLIKTRGQQVTLRCSPISGHKSVSWYQQVLGQGPQFIFQYYEKEERGRGNFPDRFSARQFPNYSSELNVNALLLGDSALYLCASSWTGEEQFFGPGTRLTVL.